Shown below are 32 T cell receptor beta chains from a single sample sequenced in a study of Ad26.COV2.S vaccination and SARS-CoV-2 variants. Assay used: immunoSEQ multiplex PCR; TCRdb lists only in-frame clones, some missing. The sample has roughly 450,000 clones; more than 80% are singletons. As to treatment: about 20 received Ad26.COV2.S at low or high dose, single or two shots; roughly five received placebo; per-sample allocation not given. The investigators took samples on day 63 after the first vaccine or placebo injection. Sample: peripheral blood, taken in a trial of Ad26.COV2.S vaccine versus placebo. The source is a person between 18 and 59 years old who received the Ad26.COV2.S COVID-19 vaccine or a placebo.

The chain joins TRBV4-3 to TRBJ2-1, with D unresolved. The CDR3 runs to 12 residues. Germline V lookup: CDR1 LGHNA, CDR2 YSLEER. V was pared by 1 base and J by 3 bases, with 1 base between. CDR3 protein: CASSQGYNEQFF. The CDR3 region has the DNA TGCGCCAGCAGCCAAGGCTACAATGAGCAGTTCTTC.

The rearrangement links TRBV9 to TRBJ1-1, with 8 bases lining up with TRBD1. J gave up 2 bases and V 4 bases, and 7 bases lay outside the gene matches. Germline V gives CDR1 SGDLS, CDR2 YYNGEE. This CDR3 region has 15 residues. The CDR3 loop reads CASSRQGLKNTEAFF. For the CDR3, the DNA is TGTGCCAGCAGCAGACAGGGGTTAAAAAACACTGAAGCTTTCTTT.

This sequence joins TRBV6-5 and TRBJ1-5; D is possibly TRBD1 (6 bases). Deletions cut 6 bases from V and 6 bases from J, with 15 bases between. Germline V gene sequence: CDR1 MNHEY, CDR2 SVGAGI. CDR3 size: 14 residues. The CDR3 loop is CASRRQGLGQPQHF. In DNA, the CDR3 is TGTGCCAGCAGGCGGCAGGGGCTGGGTCAGCCCCAGCATTTT.

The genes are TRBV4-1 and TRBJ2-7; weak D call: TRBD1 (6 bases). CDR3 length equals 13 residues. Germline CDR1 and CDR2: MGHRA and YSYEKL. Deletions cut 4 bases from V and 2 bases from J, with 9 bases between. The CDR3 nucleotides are TGCGCCAGCAGCCCGGGGACAACCTACGAGCAGTACTTC. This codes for CASSPGTTYEQYF.

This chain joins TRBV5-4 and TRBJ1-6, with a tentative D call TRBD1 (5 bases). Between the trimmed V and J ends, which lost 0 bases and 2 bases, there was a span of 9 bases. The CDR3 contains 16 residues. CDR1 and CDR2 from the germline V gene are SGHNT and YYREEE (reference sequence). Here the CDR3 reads CASSLGDGAYNSPLHF. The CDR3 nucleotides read TGTGCCAGCAGCTTGGGGGACGGGGCCTATAATTCACCCCTCCACTTT.

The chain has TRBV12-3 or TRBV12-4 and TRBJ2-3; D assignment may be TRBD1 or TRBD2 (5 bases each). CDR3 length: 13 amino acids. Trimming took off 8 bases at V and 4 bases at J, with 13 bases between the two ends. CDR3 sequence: CASLLGGADTQYF. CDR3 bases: TGTGCCAGCCTGCTTGGGGGTGCAGATACGCAGTATTTT.

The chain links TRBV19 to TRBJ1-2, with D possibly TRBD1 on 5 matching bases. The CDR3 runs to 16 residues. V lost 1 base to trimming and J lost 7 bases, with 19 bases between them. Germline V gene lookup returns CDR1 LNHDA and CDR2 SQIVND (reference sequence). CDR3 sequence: CASSIVGHRKKGGYTF. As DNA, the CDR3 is TGTGCCAGTAGTATAGTTGGACATCGGAAGAAGGGTGGCTACACCTTC.

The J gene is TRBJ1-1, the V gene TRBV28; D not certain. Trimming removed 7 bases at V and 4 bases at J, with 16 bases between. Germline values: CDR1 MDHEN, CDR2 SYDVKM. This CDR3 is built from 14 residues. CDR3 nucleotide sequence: TGTGCCAGCATAGGGAGTTTAAGGTCCACTGAAGCTTTCTTT. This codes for CASIGSLRSTEAFF.

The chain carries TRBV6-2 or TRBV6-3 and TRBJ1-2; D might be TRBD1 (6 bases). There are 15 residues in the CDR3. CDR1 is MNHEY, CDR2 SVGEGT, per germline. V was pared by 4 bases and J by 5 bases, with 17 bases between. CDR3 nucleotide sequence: TGTGCCAGCAGTTTGAGACCGGGACACCGATATGGCTACACCTTC. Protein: CASSLRPGHRYGYTF.

The CDR3 nucleotides are TGTGCCTGGAGTGTGGGGGGAGGGGACACTGAAGCTTTCTTT. This translates into CAWSVGGGDTEAFF. The chain combines TRBV30 with TRBJ1-1; a weak D match, TRBD1 (5 bases). CDR1 is GTSNPN and CDR2 is SVGIG in the germline V gene (reference sequence). The CDR3 loop spans 14 amino acids. V was trimmed by 0 bases and J by 3 bases, leaving 11 bases between them.

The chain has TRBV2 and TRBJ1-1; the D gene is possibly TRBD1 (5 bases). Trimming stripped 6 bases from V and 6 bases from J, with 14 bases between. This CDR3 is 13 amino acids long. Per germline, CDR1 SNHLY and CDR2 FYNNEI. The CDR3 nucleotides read TGTGCCAGCAGGGAAAGGGGTTCGGCTGAAGCTTTCTTT. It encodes CASRERGSAEAFF.

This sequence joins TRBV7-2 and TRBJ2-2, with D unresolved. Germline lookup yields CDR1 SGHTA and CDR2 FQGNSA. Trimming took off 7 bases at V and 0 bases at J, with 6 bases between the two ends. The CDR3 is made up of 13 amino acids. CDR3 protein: CASKGPNTGELFF. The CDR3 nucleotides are TGTGCCAGCAAAGGGCCGAACACCGGGGAGCTGTTTTTT.

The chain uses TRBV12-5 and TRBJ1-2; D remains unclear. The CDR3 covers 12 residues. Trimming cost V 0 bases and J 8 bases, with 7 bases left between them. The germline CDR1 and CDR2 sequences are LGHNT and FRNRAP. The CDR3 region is CASGLVRSGYTF. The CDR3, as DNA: TGTGCTAGTGGTTTGGTCCGGAGCGGCTACACCTTC.

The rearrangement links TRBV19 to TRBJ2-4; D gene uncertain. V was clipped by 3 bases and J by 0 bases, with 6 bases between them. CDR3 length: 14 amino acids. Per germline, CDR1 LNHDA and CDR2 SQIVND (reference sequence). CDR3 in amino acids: CASSIWGAKNIQYF. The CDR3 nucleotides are TGTGCCAGTAGTATTTGGGGAGCCAAAAACATTCAGTACTTC. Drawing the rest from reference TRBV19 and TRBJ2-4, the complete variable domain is DGGITQSPKYLFRKEGQNVTLSCEQNLNHDAMYWYRQDPGQGLRLIYYSQIVNDFQKGDIAEGYSVSREKKESFPLTVTSAQKNPTAFYLCASSIWGAKNIQYFGAGTRLSVL.

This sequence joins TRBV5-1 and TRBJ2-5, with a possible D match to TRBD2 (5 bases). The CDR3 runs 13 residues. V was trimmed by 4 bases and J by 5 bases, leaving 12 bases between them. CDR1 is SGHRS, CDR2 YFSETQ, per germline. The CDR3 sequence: CASSGNREETQYF. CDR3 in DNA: TGCGCCAGCAGCGGGAATAGGGAGGAGACCCAGTACTTC.

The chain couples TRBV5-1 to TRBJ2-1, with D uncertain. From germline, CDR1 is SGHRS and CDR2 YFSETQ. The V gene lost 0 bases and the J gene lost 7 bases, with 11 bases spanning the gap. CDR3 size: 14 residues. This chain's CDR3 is CASSLVVVGNEQFF. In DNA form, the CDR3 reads TGCGCCAGCAGCTTGGTGGTGGTTGGAAATGAGCAGTTCTTC.

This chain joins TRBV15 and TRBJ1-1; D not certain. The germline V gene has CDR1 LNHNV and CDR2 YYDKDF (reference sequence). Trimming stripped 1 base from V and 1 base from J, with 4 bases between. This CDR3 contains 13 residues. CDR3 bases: TGTGCCACCAGCAGAGGAGAGAACACTGAAGCTTTCTTT. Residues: CATSRGENTEAFF.

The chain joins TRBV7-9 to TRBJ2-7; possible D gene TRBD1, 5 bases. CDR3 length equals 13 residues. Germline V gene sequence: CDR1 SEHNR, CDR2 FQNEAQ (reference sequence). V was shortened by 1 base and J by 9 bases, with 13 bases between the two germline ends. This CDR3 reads CASSLDRRFGQYF. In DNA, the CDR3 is TGTGCCAGCAGCTTAGACAGGAGATTTGGGCAGTACTTC.

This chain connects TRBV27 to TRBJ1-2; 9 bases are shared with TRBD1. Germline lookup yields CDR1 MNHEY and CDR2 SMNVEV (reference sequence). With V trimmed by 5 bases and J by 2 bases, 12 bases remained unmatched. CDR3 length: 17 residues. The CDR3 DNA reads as TGTGCCAGCAGTCCCTTGATGACAGGGGGAGCGAACTATGGCTACACCTTC. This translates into CASSPLMTGGANYGYTF.

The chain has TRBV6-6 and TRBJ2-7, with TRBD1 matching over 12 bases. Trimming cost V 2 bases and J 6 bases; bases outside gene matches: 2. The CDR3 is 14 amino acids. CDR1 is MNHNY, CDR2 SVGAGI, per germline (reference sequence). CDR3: CASSYGTGGSEQYF. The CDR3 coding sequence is TGTGCCAGCAGTTACGGGACAGGGGGCTCCGAGCAGTACTTC.

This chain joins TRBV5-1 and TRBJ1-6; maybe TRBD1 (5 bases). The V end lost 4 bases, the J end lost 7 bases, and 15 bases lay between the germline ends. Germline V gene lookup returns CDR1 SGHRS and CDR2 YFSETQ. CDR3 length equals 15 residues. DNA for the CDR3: TGCGCCAGCAGCCAGTCAGTGGGGACCAATTCACCCCTCCACTTT. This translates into CASSQSVGTNSPLHF.

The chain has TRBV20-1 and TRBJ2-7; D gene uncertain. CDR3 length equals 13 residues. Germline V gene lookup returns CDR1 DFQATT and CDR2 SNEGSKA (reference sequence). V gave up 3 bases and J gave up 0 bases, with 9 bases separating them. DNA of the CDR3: TGCAGTGCTAGTGAGCCGACCTCCTACGAGCAGTACTTC. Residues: CSASEPTSYEQYF.

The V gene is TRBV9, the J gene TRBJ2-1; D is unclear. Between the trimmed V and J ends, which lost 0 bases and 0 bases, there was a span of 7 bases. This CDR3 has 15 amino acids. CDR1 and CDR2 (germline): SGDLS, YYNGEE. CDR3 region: CASSVGQSSYNEQFF. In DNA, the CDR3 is TGTGCCAGCAGCGTAGGGCAGAGCTCCTACAATGAGCAGTTCTTC.

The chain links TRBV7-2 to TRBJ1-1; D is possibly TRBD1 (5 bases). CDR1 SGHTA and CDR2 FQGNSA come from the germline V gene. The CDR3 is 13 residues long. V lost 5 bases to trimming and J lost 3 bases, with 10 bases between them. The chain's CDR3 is CASSTQEHTEAFF. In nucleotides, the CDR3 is TGTGCCAGCAGCACACAGGAACACACTGAAGCTTTCTTT.

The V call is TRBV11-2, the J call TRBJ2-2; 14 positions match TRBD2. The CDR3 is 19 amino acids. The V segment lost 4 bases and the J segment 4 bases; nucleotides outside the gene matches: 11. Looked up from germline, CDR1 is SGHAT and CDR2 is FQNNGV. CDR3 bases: TGTGCCAGCAGCTCCCGGACGGGGACTAGCGGGAGTCTCACCGGGGAGCTGTTTTTT. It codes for CASSSRTGTSGSLTGELFF.

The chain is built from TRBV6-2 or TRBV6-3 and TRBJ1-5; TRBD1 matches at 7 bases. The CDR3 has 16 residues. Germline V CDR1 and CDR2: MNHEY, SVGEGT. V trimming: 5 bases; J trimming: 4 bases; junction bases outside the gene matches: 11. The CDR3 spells CASSPTRQGLNQPQHF. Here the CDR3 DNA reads TGTGCCAGCAGTCCCACACGACAGGGACTTAATCAGCCCCAGCATTTT.

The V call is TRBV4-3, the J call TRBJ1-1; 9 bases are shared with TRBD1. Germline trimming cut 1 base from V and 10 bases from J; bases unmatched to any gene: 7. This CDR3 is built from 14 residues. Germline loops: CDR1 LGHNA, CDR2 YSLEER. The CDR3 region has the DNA TGCGCCAGCAGCCAAGGGGACAGGGTGGAAGGAGCTTTCTTT. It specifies CASSQGDRVEGAFF.

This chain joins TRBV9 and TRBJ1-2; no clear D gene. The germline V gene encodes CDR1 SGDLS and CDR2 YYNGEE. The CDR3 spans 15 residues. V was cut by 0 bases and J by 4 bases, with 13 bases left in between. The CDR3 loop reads CASSVDDVPGYGYTF. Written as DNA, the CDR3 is TGTGCCAGCAGCGTAGATGACGTCCCGGGCTATGGCTACACCTTC.

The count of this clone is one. The CDR3 region is CASSEDPGGYTF. CDR3 bases: TGTGCCAGTAGTGAAGACCCCGGGGGCTACACCTTC. The V gene is TRBV19, the J gene TRBJ1-2; D ambiguous. Trimming cost V 5 bases and J 8 bases, with 12 bases left between them. The CDR3 contains 12 residues. From germline, CDR1 is LNHDA and CDR2 SQIVND (reference sequence).

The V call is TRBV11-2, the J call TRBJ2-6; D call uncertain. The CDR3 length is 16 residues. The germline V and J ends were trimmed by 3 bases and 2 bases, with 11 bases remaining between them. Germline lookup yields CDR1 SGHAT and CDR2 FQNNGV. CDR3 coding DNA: TGTGCCAGCAGCTTCGTGGGCTTGCCTGGGGCCAACGTCCTGACTTTC. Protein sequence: CASSFVGLPGANVLTF.

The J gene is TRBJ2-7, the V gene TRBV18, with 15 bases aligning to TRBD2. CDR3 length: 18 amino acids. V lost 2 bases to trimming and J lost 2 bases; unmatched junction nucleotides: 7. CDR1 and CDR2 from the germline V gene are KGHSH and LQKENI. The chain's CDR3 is CASSPSGLAGGRAYEQYF. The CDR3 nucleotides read TGTGCCAGCTCACCATCGGGACTAGCGGGAGGTCGTGCCTACGAGCAGTACTTC. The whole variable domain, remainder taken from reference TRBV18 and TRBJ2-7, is NAGVMQNPRHLVRRRGQEARLRCSPMKGHSHVYWYRQLPEEGLKFMVYLQKENIIDESGMPKERFSAEFPKEGPSILRIQQVVRGDSAAYFCASSPSGLAGGRAYEQYFGPGTRLTVT.

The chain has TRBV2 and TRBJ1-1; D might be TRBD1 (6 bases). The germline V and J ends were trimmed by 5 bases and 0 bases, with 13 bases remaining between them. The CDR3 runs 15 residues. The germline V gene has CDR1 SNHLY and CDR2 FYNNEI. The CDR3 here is CASSLQGLMNTEAFF. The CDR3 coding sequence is TGTGCCAGCAGTTTACAGGGTCTCATGAACACTGAAGCTTTCTTT.